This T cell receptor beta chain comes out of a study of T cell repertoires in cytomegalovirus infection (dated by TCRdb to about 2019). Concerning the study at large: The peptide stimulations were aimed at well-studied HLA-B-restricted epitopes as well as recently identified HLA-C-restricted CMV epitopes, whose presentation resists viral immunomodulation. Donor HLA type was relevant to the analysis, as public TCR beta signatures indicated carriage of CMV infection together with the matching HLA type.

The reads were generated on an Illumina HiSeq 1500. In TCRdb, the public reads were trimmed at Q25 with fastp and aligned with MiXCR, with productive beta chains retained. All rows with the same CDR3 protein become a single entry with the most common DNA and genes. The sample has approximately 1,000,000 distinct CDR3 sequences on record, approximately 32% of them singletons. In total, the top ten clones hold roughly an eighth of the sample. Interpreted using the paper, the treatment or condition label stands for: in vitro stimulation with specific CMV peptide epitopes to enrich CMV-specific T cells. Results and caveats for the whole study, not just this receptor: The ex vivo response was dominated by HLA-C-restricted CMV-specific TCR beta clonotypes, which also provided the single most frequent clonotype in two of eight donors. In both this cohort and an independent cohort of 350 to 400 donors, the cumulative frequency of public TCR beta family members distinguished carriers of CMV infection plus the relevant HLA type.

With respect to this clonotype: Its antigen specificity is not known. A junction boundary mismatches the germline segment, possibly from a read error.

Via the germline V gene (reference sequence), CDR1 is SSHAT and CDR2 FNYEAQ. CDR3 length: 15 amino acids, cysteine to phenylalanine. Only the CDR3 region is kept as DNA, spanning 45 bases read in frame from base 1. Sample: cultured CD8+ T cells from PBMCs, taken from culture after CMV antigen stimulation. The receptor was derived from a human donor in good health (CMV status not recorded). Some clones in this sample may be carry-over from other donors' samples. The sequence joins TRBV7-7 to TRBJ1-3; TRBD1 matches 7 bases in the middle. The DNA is TGTGCTAGCAGCTTTCGACAGGGCGGTGGAAACACCATATATTTT. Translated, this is CASSFRQGGGNTIYF.